One sample yielded the 26 T cell receptor beta chains listed below, sequenced in a study of Graves' ophthalmopathy and Graves' hyperthyroidism. Amplification of TCR beta CDR3 regions used RNA transcripts. The workflow started with a first-round RT-PCR run with HTBI primers and then moved on to a second-round multiplex PCR. MiXCR, applied by TCRdb to the multiplex PCR reads, yields one record per CDR3 protein. The sample lists a few hundred thousand distinct CDR3 sequences, 15% occurring once. The sequencing sample was made of peripheral blood. All receptors derive from a woman aged 18-35 years with stable Graves' hyperthyroidism.

This clonotype was picked up a small number of times. A junction boundary mismatches the germline segment, possibly from a read error. CDR3 sequence: CASSLGTGTEACF. The CDR3 DNA reads as TGTGCCAGCAGCTTAGGGACAGGGACTGAAGCTTGCTTT. V is TRBV11-2 and J is TRBJ1-1; 8 nucleotides align to TRBD1. Germline assignment: CDR1 SGHAT and CDR2 FQNNGV. The CDR3 is 13 residues long.

This clonotype was seen repeatedly, ten times or more. This sequence joins TRBV6-2 or TRBV6-3 and TRBJ1-5, with D tentatively TRBD1 (5 bases). There are 18 residues in the CDR3. V lost 0 bases and J 0 bases, leaving 15 bases between the germline ends. The germline V gene has CDR1 MNHEY and CDR2 SVGEGT. The CDR3 spells CASSYSRGPPYSNQPQHF. CDR3 nucleotides: TGTGCCAGCAGTTACTCTCGGGGCCCACCTTATAGCAATCAGCCCCAGCATTTT.

This clonotype has only a few counts. The chain carries TRBV28 and TRBJ1-5; D is ambiguous. CDR1 and CDR2 (germline): MDHEN, SYDVKM. The ends were cut back, 5 bases at V and 4 bases at J, with 12 bases in the middle. CDR3 length: 14 amino acids. Here the CDR3 DNA reads TGTGCCAGCAGTGCCCTCAACTTAAATCAGCCCCAGCATTTT. Translated: CASSALNLNQPQHF.

This clonotype was counted at least ten times. Germline and junction disagree at one end, which may indicate a read error. The chain couples TRBV12-3 or TRBV12-4 to TRBJ2-4; 7 nucleotides line up with TRBD1. The CDR3 contains 14 residues. The CDR3 loop is CASSFGQAGDIKYF. The CDR3 nucleotides are TGTGCCAGCAGTTTTGGACAGGCTGGGGACATTAAGTACTTC.

The rearrangement links TRBV10-3 to TRBJ2-2, with D possibly TRBD1 on 6 matching bases. The germline V gene encodes CDR1 ENHRY and CDR2 SYGVKD. This CDR3 has 14 amino acids. Trimming pared 10 bases from V and 2 bases from J, leaving 14 bases between. The CDR3 here is CATYRDTNTGELFF. The CDR3 coding sequence is TGTGCCACATACCGGGACACTAACACCGGGGAGCTGTTTTTT.

This clonotype was observed at least ten times. The V gene is TRBV7-9, the J gene TRBJ1-2; 7 bases line up with TRBD1. Unmatched junction bases numbered 8, after V lost 6 bases and J lost 10 bases. This CDR3 has 12 amino acids. Germline V CDR1 and CDR2: SEHNR, FQNEAQ (reference sequence). DNA for the CDR3: TGTGCCAGCAGTCCGGGACAGCGCGACTACACCTTC. The encoded protein is CASSPGQRDYTF.

This clonotype has ten or more counts. The V gene is TRBV6-2 or TRBV6-3, the J gene TRBJ1-6; TRBD1 aligns across 9 bases. In germline, CDR1 is MNHEY, CDR2 SVGEGT. The CDR3 spans 14 residues. V gave up 7 bases and J gave up 10 bases; unmatched junction bases: 8. The CDR3 spells CASTQGQGISPLHF. The CDR3 nucleotides read TGTGCCAGCACCCAAGGACAGGGGATATCACCCCTCCACTTT.

This clonotype was recorded a few times. The J gene is TRBJ2-1, the V gene TRBV12-3 or TRBV12-4; tentatively, D is TRBD1 or TRBD2 (6 bases each). The germline V and J ends were trimmed by 7 bases and 2 bases, with 9 bases remaining between them. The CDR3 runs 13 residues. CDR3 in DNA: TGTGCCAGCAAAGGGGGGACCTACAATGAGCAGTTCTTC. Protein sequence: CASKGGTYNEQFF.

This clonotype was observed many times. The genes are TRBV2 and TRBJ1-2; D might be TRBD1 (6 bases). The CDR3 totals 12 residues. CDR1 and CDR2 (germline): SNHLY, FYNNEI. The V end lost 6 bases, the J end lost 8 bases, and 13 bases lay between the germline ends. CDR3 coding DNA: TGTGCCAGCAGGACAGGCGTTGAGGGCTACACCTTC. Translated: CASRTGVEGYTF.

This clonotype was detected only a few times. This chain links TRBV6-5 with TRBJ1-1, with D uncertain. This CDR3 is 15 amino acids long. V lost 2 bases to trimming and J lost 4 bases, with 14 bases between them. Germline V CDR1 and CDR2: MNHEY, SVGAGI. The CDR3 region has the DNA TGTGCCAGCAGTTACCGAATGGGTGTCGGCACTGAAGCTTTCTTT. Protein sequence: CASSYRMGVGTEAFF.

J is TRBJ1-2 and V is TRBV7-8; 7 nucleotides agree with TRBD1. This CDR3 region has 16 residues. J lost 1 base, V lost 2 bases, and 7 bases had no gene match. Germline assignment: CDR1 SGHVS and CDR2 FQNEAQ. The CDR3 is CASSLSGTDGNYGYTF. The CDR3 bases are TGTGCCAGCAGCTTATCGGGGACAGACGGTAACTATGGCTACACCTTC.

This clonotype was counted ten times or more. The V gene is TRBV7-2, the J gene TRBJ1-2, with TRBD1 identical over 7 bases. Germline-derived CDR1 and CDR2 are SGHTA and FQGNSA. The CDR3 contains 13 residues. J was trimmed by 7 bases and V by 3 bases; bases with no gene match: 5. The CDR3 loop is CASSFPGQFGYTF. CDR3 in DNA: TGTGCCAGCAGCTTCCCGGGACAGTTTGGCTACACCTTC.

This clonotype was seen at least ten times. The chain has TRBV6-8 and TRBJ2-5; 10 nucleotides match TRBD2. The CDR3 totals 16 residues. From germline, CDR1 is MNHGY and CDR2 SAAAGT. V lost 2 bases and J lost 5; bases outside the gene matches: 8. CDR3 loop: CASSYRQRGGLETQYF. The CDR3 nucleotides are TGTGCCAGCAGTTACCGACAGCGGGGGGGCCTTGAGACCCAGTACTTC.

The sample holds many counts of this clonotype. The V call is TRBV5-1, the J call TRBJ2-5; TRBD2 might be the D (6 bases). V gave up 4 bases and J gave up 5 bases, with 15 bases separating them. Germline CDR1 reads SGHRS; CDR2 reads YFSETQ. The CDR3 is 14 amino acids. The CDR3 region is CASSAGLFGETQYF. The CDR3 nucleotides are TGCGCCAGCAGCGCGGGACTCTTCGGGGAGACCCAGTACTTC.

This clonotype has more than one count but fewer than ten. This sequence joins TRBV7-2 and TRBJ1-1; no reliable D call. The CDR3 spans 15 residues. Looked up from germline, CDR1 is SGHTA and CDR2 is FQGNSA. The V and J ends lost 0 bases and 1 base respectively, with 9 bases between them. The CDR3 nucleotides are TGTGCCAGCAGCTTAGCGGCAGAGCCGAACACTGAAGCTTTCTTT. Protein sequence: CASSLAAEPNTEAFF.

The chain recombines TRBV7-2 with TRBJ2-5; 8 bases line up with TRBD2. This CDR3 is 15 amino acids long. Germline V lookup: CDR1 SGHTA, CDR2 FQGNSA. V gave up 5 bases and J gave up 5 bases; unmatched junction bases: 10. The CDR3, as DNA: TGTGCCAGCAGCCGGACTAGCCCCTGGGATGAGACCCAGTACTTC. Translating gives CASSRTSPWDETQYF.

This clonotype has ten or more counts. The CDR3 DNA sequence: TGCAGTGCCGACCCGGGACAGAAATTGAGGGAGACCCAGTACTTC. Its protein product is CSADPGQKLRETQYF. This chain links TRBV20-1 with TRBJ2-5, with 7 nucleotides matching TRBD1. The CDR3 sequence is 15 residues long. Germline V gives CDR1 DFQATT, CDR2 SNEGSKA (reference sequence). V dropped 6 bases and J dropped 5; count of bases not matched to a gene: 15.

This clonotype has at least ten counts. The chain uses TRBV12-3 or TRBV12-4 and TRBJ2-2, with a tentative D call TRBD1 (6 bases). With 5 bases removed from V and 4 bases from J, the gap between germline ends came to 20 bases. This CDR3 is 17 amino acids long. In nucleotides, the CDR3 is TGTGCCAGCAGTAGCACACAGGGTGGTTTGGGCACCGGGGAGCTGTTTTTT. This gives the protein CASSSTQGGLGTGELFF.

This clonotype was picked up many times. The chain combines TRBV6-2 or TRBV6-3 with TRBJ2-7; weak D call: TRBD2 (7 bases). CDR1 MNHEY and CDR2 SVGEGT come from the germline V gene. The V gene lost 6 bases and the J gene lost 3 bases, with 15 bases spanning the gap. The CDR3 extends over 14 amino acids. CDR3 sequence (DNA): TGTGCCAGCAGGGAGGGCGGGGGCCGCTACGAGCAGTACTTC. Amino acids: CASREGGGRYEQYF.

The rearrangement joins TRBV11-2 to TRBJ1-1; the D gene is possibly TRBD1 (5 bases). V lost 2 bases and J 2 bases, leaving 24 bases between the germline ends. The germline V gene has CDR1 SGHAT and CDR2 FQNNGV. This CDR3 has 19 amino acids. The CDR3: CASSLPMDKTRPYNTEAFF. The CDR3 DNA reads as TGTGCCAGCAGCTTACCCATGGACAAGACAAGACCCTATAACACTGAAGCTTTCTTT. Together with reference TRBV11-2 and TRBJ1-1, the CDR3 gives the full variable domain: EAGVAQSPRYKIIEKRQSVAFWCNPISGHATLYWYQQILGQGPKLLIQFQNNGVVDDSQLPKDRFSAERLKGVDSTLKIQPAKLEDSAVYLCASSLPMDKTRPYNTEAFFGQGTRLTVV.

Many counts were recorded for this clonotype. This chain joins TRBV10-3 and TRBJ2-7; either TRBD1 or TRBD2 may fit D (5 bases each). V lost 11 bases and J 2 bases, leaving 16 bases between the germline ends. The CDR3 consists of 13 residues. The germline gives CDR1 ENHRY, CDR2 SYGVKD. CDR3: CASSGTLTYEQYF. In DNA, the CDR3 is TGTGCCTCATCCGGGACGCTTACCTACGAGCAGTACTTC.

With respect to this clonotype: A much larger clone sits a single nucleotide away, making a read error possible. The J gene is TRBJ1-6, the V gene TRBV24-1; 9 bases are shared with TRBD1. The germline gives CDR1 KGHDR, CDR2 SFDVKD. CDR3 length equals 14 residues. CDR3 sequence: CATSPGQGASPLNF. CDR3 DNA: TGTGCCACTTCTCCGGGACAGGGTGCCTCACCCCTCAACTTT.

With regard to this clonotype: One base away lies a much larger clone, so this may be a sequencing read error. The genes are TRBV10-3 and TRBJ1-2; 7 bases match TRBD1. The CDR3 has 20 residues. From germline, CDR1 is ENHRY and CDR2 SYGVKD. V trimming: 9 bases; J trimming: 5 bases; junction bases outside the gene matches: 30. CDR3 sequence: CAIGCGTETSDIQNQYGYTF. The CDR3 DNA sequence: TGTGCCATTGGCTGCGGGACAGAGACTTCTGACATTCAAAATCAATATGGCTACACCTTC.

There are many counts of this clonotype. The chain links TRBV6-5 to TRBJ1-3; the D is unclear. The CDR3 has 13 amino acids. V lost 8 bases and J 0 bases, leaving 8 bases between the germline ends. Germline lookup yields CDR1 MNHEY and CDR2 SVGAGI. This CDR3 reads CASLSRSGNTIYF. The CDR3 DNA reads TGTGCCAGCCTAAGTCGCTCTGGAAACACCATATATTTT.

This sequence joins TRBV6-1 and TRBJ1-5, with D perhaps matching TRBD1 (6 bases). The CDR3 contains 17 residues. CDR1 and CDR2 from the germline V gene are MNHNS and SASEGT. Trimming left V 2 bases short and J 0 bases short, with 14 bases between. The CDR3 loop is CASSEYGTTFSNQPQHF. The CDR3 DNA reads TGTGCCAGCAGTGAATACGGGACAACCTTTAGCAATCAGCCCCAGCATTTT.

This clonotype was seen repeatedly, ten times or more. The V and J genes are TRBV20-1 and TRBJ1-6, with no clear D. The CDR3 is 14 amino acids. The germline V gene encodes CDR1 DFQATT and CDR2 SNEGSKA (reference sequence). V was cut by 3 bases and J by 5 bases, with 11 bases left in between. The DNA for the CDR3 is TGCAGTGCTAGGAAGGGTACGGATAATTCACCCCTCCACTTT. Its translation: CSARKGTDNSPLHF.